The TCR beta chain described here comes from a study of T cells expressing NK-cell markers. Study in general: It was sorted CD3+CD56-NKG2C+, CD3+CD56+NKG2C- and CD3+CD56+NKG2C+ T cells that provided the TCR beta repertoires. HCMV serostatus: seven of eight sequenced donors positive, one negative.

Study-wide findings and caveats: Among four donors, these clonotypes also ranked first in the CD3+CD56-NKG2C+ fraction.

The CDR3 totals 15 residues. The authors generated TCR beta cDNA through 5'RACE template switching with UMIs. TCRdb reworked the 5' RACE reads into one entry per CDR3 protein, no DNA. The ten most abundant clones cover about 4% of a sample with hundreds of thousands of distinct CDR3 sequences. With regard to this clonotype: The antigen remains unidentified.

This sequence was found in a woman between 18 and 70 years old in good health. Sequencing was performed on blood T cells: a sorted CD56 or NKG2C T cell subset, CD4+ or CD8+ T cells, or bulk PBMC T cells (not recorded which). The rearrangement uses TRBV12-3 or TRBV12-4 and TRBJ1-4; the D call of TRBD1 rests on TCRdb alone, since no DNA is present to check it. CDR3 in amino acids: CASSFWTGGDEKLFF.